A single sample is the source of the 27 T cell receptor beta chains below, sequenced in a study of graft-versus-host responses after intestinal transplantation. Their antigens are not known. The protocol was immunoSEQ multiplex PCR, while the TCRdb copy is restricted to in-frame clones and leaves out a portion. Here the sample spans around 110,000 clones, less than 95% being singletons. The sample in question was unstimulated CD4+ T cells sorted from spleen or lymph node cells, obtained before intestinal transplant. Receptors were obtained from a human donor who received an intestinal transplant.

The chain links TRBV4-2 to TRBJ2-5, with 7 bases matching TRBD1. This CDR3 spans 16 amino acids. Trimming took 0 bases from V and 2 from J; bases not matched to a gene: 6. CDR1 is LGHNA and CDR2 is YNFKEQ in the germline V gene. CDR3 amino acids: CASSQDSPGQQETQYF. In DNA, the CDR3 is TGTGCCAGCAGCCAAGATAGCCCGGGACAGCAAGAGACCCAGTACTTC.

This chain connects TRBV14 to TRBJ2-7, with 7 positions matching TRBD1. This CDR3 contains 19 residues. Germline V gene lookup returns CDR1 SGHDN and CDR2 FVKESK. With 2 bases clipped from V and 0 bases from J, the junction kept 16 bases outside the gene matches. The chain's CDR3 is CASSQSRIGTVLSSYEQYF. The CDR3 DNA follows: TGTGCCAGCAGCCAATCCCGAATCGGGACAGTGCTGAGCTCCTACGAGCAGTACTTC.

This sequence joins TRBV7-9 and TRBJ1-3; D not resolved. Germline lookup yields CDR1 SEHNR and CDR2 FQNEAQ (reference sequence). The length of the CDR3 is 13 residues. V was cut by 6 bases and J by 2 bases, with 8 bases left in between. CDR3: CASRRLPGNTIYF. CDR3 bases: TGTGCCAGCAGGAGACTCCCTGGAAACACCATATATTTT.

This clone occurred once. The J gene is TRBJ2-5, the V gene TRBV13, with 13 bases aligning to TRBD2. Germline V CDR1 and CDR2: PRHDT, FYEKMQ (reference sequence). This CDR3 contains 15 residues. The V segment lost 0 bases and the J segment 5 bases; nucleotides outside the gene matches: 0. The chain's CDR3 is CASSLGTSGRETQYF. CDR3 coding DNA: TGTGCCAGCAGCTTAGGGACTAGCGGGAGGGAGACCCAGTACTTC.

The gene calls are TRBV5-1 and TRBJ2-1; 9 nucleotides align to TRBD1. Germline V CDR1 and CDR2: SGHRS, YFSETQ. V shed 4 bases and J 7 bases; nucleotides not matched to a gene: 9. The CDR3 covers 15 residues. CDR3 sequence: CASSPRDRVKNEQFF. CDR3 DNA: TGCGCCAGCAGCCCCCGGGACAGGGTCAAAAATGAGCAGTTCTTC.

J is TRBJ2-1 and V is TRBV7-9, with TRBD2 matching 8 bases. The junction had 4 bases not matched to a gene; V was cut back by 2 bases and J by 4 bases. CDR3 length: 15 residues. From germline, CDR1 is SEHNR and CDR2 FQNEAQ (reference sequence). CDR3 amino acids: CASSLTGGEYNEQFF. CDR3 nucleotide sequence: TGTGCCAGCAGCTTAACCGGGGGGGAATACAATGAGCAGTTCTTC.

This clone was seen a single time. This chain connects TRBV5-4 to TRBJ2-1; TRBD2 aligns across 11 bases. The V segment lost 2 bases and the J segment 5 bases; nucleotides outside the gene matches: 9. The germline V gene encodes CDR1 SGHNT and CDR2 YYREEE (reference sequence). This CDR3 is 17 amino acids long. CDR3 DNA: TGTGCCAGCAGCTTATCCATACTAGCGGGGGAACACAATGAGCAGTTCTTC. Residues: CASSLSILAGEHNEQFF.

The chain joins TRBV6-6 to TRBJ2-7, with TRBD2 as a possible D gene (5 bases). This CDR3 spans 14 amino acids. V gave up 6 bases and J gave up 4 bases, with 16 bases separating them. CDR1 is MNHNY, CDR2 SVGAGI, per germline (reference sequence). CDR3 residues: CASSPAGRFYEQYF. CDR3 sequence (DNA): TGTGCCAGCAGCCCCGCGGGCCGGTTTTACGAGCAGTACTTC.

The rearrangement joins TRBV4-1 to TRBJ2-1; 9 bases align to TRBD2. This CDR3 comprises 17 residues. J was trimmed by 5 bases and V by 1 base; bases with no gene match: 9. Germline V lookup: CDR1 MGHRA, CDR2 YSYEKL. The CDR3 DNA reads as TGCGCCAGCAGCCAAGTATATCTGCGGGGGGGTAACAATGAGCAGTTCTTC. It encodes CASSQVYLRGGNNEQFF.

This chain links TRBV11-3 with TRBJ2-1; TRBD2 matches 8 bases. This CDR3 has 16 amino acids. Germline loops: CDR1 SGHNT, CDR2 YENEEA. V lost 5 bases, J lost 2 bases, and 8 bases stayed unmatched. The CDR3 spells CASSPRLARAYNEQFF. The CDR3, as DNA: TGTGCCAGCAGCCCCCGACTAGCGAGGGCCTACAATGAGCAGTTCTTC.

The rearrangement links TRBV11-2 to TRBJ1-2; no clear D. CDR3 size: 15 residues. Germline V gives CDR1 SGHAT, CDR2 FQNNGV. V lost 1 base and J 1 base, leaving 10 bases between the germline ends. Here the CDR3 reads CASSLGLTVNYGYTF. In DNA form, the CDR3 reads TGTGCCAGCAGCTTAGGCCTTACAGTTAACTATGGCTACACCTTC.

CDR3 region: CSARGAEKLFF. The CDR3 nucleotides read TGCAGTGCTAGGGGGGCTGAAAAACTGTTTTTT. J is TRBJ1-4 and V is TRBV20-1, with D tentatively TRBD1 (6 bases). V was trimmed by 3 bases and J by 7 bases, leaving 6 bases between them. The length of the CDR3 is 11 residues. Germline V gives CDR1 DFQATT, CDR2 SNEGSKA (reference sequence).

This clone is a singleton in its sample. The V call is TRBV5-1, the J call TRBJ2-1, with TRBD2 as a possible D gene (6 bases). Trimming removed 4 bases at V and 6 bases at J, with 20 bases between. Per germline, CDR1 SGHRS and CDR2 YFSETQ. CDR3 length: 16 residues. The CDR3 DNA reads TGCGCCAGCAGCCCGAAGATACATAGCGGACCCAATGAGCAGTTCTTC. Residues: CASSPKIHSGPNEQFF.

The CDR3 sequence is CASSERGADTEAFF. The CDR3 DNA is TGTGCCAGCAGTGAGCGGGGGGCGGACACTGAAGCTTTCTTT. This chain connects TRBV6-1 to TRBJ1-1; D perhaps matches TRBD1 (6 bases). The CDR3 totals 14 residues. Trimming left V 3 bases short and J 3 bases short, with 11 bases between. The germline gives CDR1 MNHNS, CDR2 SASEGT.

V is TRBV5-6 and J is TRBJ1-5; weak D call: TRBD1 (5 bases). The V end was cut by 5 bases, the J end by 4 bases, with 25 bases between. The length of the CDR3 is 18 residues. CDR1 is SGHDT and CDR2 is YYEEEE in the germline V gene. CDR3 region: CASRMMTGVQVRNQPQHF. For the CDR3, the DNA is TGTGCCAGCAGAATGATGACGGGGGTACAGGTTCGTAATCAGCCCCAGCATTTT.

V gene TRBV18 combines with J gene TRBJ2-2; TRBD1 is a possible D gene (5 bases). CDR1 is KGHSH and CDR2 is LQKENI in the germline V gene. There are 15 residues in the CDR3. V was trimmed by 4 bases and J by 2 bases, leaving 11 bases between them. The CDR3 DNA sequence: TGTGCCAGCTCACGCAGGGCGGATAACACCGGGGAGCTGTTTTTT. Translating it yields CASSRRADNTGELFF.

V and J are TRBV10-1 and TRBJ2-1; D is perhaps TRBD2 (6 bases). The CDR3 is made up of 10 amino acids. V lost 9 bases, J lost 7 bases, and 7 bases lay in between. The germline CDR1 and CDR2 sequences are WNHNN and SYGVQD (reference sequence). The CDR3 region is CARLANEQFF. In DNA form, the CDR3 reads TGCGCCAGGCTAGCGAATGAGCAGTTCTTC.

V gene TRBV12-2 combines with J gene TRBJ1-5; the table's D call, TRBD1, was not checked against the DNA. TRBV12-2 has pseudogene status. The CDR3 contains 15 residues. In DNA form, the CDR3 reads TGTGCAAGTCGCTTAAGAGGGGGCGGCAATCAGCCCCAGCATTTT. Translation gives CASRLRGGGNQPQHF.

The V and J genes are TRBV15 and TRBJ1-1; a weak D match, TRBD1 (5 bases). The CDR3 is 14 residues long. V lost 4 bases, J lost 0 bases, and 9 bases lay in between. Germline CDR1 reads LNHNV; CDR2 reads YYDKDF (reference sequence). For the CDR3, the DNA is TGTGCCACCAGCAAAAGGGGCATGAACACTGAAGCTTTCTTT. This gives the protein CATSKRGMNTEAFF.

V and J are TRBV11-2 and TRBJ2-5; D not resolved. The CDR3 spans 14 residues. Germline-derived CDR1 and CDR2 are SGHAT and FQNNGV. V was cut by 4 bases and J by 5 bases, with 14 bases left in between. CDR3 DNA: TGTGCCAGCAGCTCGCGACTGATTCAGGAGACCCAGTACTTC. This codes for CASSSRLIQETQYF.

DNA of the CDR3: TGTGCCAGCAGCTTAGACGGAAATCGGGCAGATACGCAGTATTTT. Translated: CASSLDGNRADTQYF. This chain joins TRBV7-6 and TRBJ2-3; D gene uncertain. The CDR3 spans 15 residues. V was clipped by 1 base and J by 4 bases, with 12 bases between them. The germline V gene has CDR1 SGHVS and CDR2 FNYEAQ.

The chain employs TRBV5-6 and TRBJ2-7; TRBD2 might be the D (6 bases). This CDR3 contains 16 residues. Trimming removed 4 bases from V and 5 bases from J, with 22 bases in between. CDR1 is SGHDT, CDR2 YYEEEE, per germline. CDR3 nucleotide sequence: TGTGCCAGCAGCACTAAATGGGTGGGGAGGCTCCACGAGCAGTACTTC. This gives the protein CASSTKWVGRLHEQYF.

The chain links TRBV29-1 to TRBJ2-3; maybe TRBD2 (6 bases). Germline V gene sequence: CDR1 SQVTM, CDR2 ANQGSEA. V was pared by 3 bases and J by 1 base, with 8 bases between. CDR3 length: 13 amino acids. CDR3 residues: CSVDTGGTDTQYF. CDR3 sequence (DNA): TGCAGCGTTGATACGGGAGGCACAGATACGCAGTATTTT.

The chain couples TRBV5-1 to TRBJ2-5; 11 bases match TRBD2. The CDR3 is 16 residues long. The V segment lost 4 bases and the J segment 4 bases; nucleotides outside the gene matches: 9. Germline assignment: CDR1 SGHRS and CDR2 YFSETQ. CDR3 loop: CASSPTGTSGTETQYF. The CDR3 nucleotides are TGCGCCAGCAGCCCAACGGGGACTAGCGGTACAGAGACCCAGTACTTC.

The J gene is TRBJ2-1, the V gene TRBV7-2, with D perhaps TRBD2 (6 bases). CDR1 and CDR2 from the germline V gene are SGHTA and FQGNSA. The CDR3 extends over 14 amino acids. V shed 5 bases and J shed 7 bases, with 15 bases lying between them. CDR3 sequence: CASSTGRSGNEQFF. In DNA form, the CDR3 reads TGTGCCAGCAGCACCGGGAGATCGGGGAATGAGCAGTTCTTC.

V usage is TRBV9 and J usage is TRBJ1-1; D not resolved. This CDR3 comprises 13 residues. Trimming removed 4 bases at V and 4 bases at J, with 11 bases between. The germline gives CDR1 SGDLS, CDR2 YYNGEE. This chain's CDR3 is CASSYGEVTEAFF. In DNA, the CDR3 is TGTGCCAGCAGCTACGGGGAGGTCACTGAAGCTTTCTTT.

The DNA of the CDR3 is TGCGCCAGCAGACGGGGGGCCCGCGAGGGGATATATAATTCACCCCTCCACTTT. The encoded protein is CASRRGAREGIYNSPLHF. The V gene is TRBV4-1, the J gene TRBJ1-6; D possibly corresponds to TRBD1 (6 bases). Trimming removed 6 bases from V and 4 bases from J, with 22 bases in between. Germline CDR1 MGHRA, CDR2 YSYEKL. The CDR3 has 18 residues.